The source of this T cell receptor beta chain is a study of OX40 agonist ivuxolimab in advanced cancers. Turning to the study itself: Treatment of patients was with ivuxolimab, an agonistic anti-OX40 (CD134) antibody.

This clone was picked up a small number of times. This CDR3 has 24 residues. V trimming: 3 bases; J trimming: 5 bases; junction bases outside the gene matches: 35. Produced via immunoSEQ multiplex PCR; TCRdb's table is partial and in-frame only. The sample carries tens of thousands of clones, less than 95% recorded once. This rearrangement joins TRBV7-1 to TRBJ2-7; TRBD2 aligns across 9 bases. TRBV7-1 counts as an open reading frame of uncertain function. The sequenced sample was CD4+ or CD8+ T cells sorted from blood, obtained in a trial of the OX40 agonist ivuxolimab. The sequence was obtained from an adult with an advanced solid tumor such as melanoma, head and neck, liver or kidney cancer. The CDR3 coding sequence is TGTGCCAGCAGCTCTGGAGAAATCAGCGGGAGGTCAAAAAGGCCTACGATCATGCGACACGAGCAGTACTTC. Its translation: CASSSGEISGRSKRPTIMRHEQYF.